This TCR beta chain was profiled in a study of blood T cell repertoires in COVID-19. Study in general: Sites in the United States, Italy and Spain provided acute and convalescent COVID-19 samples. T cells, B-cell-depleted T cells, or PBMCs provided the cDNA or gDNA that served as material.

Germline CDR1 is MDHEN and CDR2 is SYDVKM. The V end was cut by 3 bases, the J end by 3 bases, with 14 bases between. There are 15 residues in the CDR3. Only in-frame clones appear in the TCRdb table, and some are missing; sequencing was by immunoSEQ multiplex PCR. This table holds 340,000 or so clones, roughly 87% found once. The gene calls are TRBV28 and TRBJ1-2; possible D gene TRBD1, 5 bases. The sequence was obtained from a middle-aged man with active or convalescent COVID-19. Sequencing input: peripheral blood. CDR3 residues: CASSLGSGRDYGYTF. CDR3 nucleotides: TGTGCCAGCAGTTTGGGCTCCGGCAGGGACTATGGCTACACCTTC.